This is a list of T cell receptor beta chains from one sample in a study of cytomegalovirus exposure and HLA in healthy donors. The method was immunoSEQ multiplex PCR; TCRdb's version includes in-frame clones alone and lacks a portion of them. The table has about 120,000 clones, about 85% seen once. Sequenced input: PBMCs. The receptors stem from a man between 18 and 29 years old in good health and CMV-seropositive. Each CDR3 is given with its conserved first and last residue. A D gene is named only where the DNA matches it firmly.

>TRBV9|.|TRBJ2-3
CASSVVGADTQYF
>TRBV5-4|.|TRBJ2-3
CASSPDNHPTDTQYF
>TRBV5-6|.|TRBJ2-3
CASSLGVGFSTDTQYF
>TRBV11-2|.|TRBJ2-7
CASSFSYYEQYF
>TRBV6-5|.|TRBJ1-4
CASSYNSGDKLFF
>TRBV7-2|.|TRBJ2-2
CASSTTASGHTGELFF
>TRBV6-4|TRBD2|TRBJ2-3
CASSGHSGGADTQYF
>TRBV11-2|TRBD2|TRBJ2-7
CASSFSNYGSAGAEEQYF
>TRBV5-1|TRBD2|TRBJ2-1
CASSLGAEREGSNEQFF
>TRBV11-2|TRBD2|TRBJ2-7
CASSPLSGATYEQYF
>TRBV7-2|TRBD1|TRBJ2-7
CASSFTGGYEQYF
>TRBV2|TRBD2|TRBJ2-1
CASRASGSSYNEQFF
>TRBV5-1|.|TRBJ2-1
CASSFPSRGGVQDYNEQFF
>TRBV4-1|TRBD1|TRBJ1-6
CASSSQGTGGGLSSYNSPLHF
>TRBV9|.|TRBJ1-1
CASSVVGIGGANTEAFF
>TRBV18|TRBD2|TRBJ2-2
CASSPGTSGRRGAGELFF
>TRBV13|TRBD1|TRBJ1-1
CASSYGTANTEAFF
>TRBV11-2|TRBD2|TRBJ2-3
CASIPPGLAADTQYF
>TRBV2|TRBD1|TRBJ1-2
CASTWGTDYGYTF
>TRBV30|.|.
CAWSAWTVAYEQYF
>TRBV6-1|.|TRBJ2-6
CASSAVSSGVNVLTF
>TRBV7-2|.|TRBJ2-7
CASSFHRSSYEQYF
>TRBV4-3|.|TRBJ1-1
CASGWARNTEAFF
>TRBV10-3|.|TRBJ2-3
CAISFQGDTQYF
>TRBV7-2|.|TRBJ1-6
CASTPLIPLYSPLHF
>TRBV30|.|TRBJ1-1
CAWSVPGFTEAFF
>TRBV5-1|.|TRBJ2-2
CASSLVAGENTGELFF
>TRBV7-2|TRBD1|TRBJ2-5
CASSSTGQQETQYF
>TRBV2|.|.
CASSSWEGAYEQYF
>TRBV30|.|TRBJ2-1
CAGQYYGGHDEQFF
>TRBV10-3|TRBD1|TRBJ1-2
CAISEPEGTGDYGYTF
>TRBV7-2|TRBD1|TRBJ2-7
CASSPQGQLSYEQYF
>TRBV30|TRBD1|TRBJ2-5
CAWSSTGVQETQYF
>TRBV27|.|TRBJ1-3
CASGTLQGSGNTIYF
>TRBV5-1|TRBD2|TRBJ2-7
CASSKSSGRYEQYF
>TRBV11-3|TRBD1|TRBJ1-6
CASSLGTGLNSPLHF
>TRBV9|TRBD1|TRBJ1-2
CASSPRGTGDRYGYTF
>TRBV27|.|TRBJ2-1
CASSLTGYNEQFF
>TRBV7-2|.|TRBJ2-6
CASSTALSGANVLTF
>TRBV6-5|.|TRBJ1-5
CASNGGSQPQHF
>TRBV14|.|TRBJ2-7
CASSQADEQYF
>TRBV10-3|.|TRBJ2-7
CAISESQASYEQYF
>TRBV10-3|TRBD1|TRBJ1-1
CATSGTGHTEAFF
>TRBV7-9|.|TRBJ1-1
CASSLAGTTAAFF
>TRBV7-2|.|TRBJ2-2
CASSLGLFTGELFF
>TRBV7-9|TRBD1|TRBJ2-6
CASPGQGGYGANVLTF
>TRBV19|.|TRBJ2-6
CASTPRLSSGANVLTF
>TRBV10-1|.|TRBJ1-4
CASSDTGGGNEKLFF
>TRBV7-8|.|TRBJ2-5
CASSLPSEGQQYF
>TRBV18|TRBD1|TRBJ2-5
CASSPLRGQQETQYF
>TRBV6-6|.|TRBJ1-4
CASSSPGNSNEKLFF
>TRBV18|TRBD2|TRBJ2-1
CASSIAGAVDEQFF